The clone carrying this TCR beta chain turned up a few times. The CDR3 sequence is 14 residues long. Germline lookup yields CDR1 DFQATT and CDR2 SNEGSKA (reference sequence). V trimming: 3 bases; J trimming: 5 bases; junction bases outside the gene matches: 9. Time point in this sample: persistent/refractory GD, antithyroid drugs over 5 years with positive TRAb. PBMC RNA served as the TCR library source. According to the study, TCR beta libraries were built with iRepertoire HTBI primers and CDR3-region Arm-PCR. TCRdb used MiXCR to reprocess the multiplex PCR reads, holding one entry per CDR3 protein. The sample holds approximately 400,000 distinct CDR3 sequences, 20% to 25% seen once. This entry belongs to a study of regulatory T cells in long-lasting Graves disease.

The starting material was peripheral blood mononuclear cells (PBMCs), obtained when the disease was refractory, from a patient treated with antithyroid drugs. This TCR was recovered from a woman in her 40s with Graves disease. The chain couples TRBV20-1 to TRBJ2-7; 8 nucleotides agree with TRBD1. The DNA of the CDR3 is TGCAGTGCTAGGGCCCGACAGGGGCGCCACGAGCAGTACTTC. It yields the protein CSARARQGRHEQYF.